The entry below describes one TCR beta chain. This clonotype was seen at least ten times. The antigen this receptor binds is unknown. It has no much larger one-base neighbor in the sample; base qualities were not kept. Receptors were amplified or captured by PCR. TCRdb shows the sequencer as Illumina HiSeq 2500. TCR libraries were prepared with molecular barcoding, using unique molecular identifiers to normalize TCRbeta repertoire quantification. The public reads were reanalyzed by TCRdb: fastp trimming at Q25, MiXCR alignment, in-frame beta chains only. CDR3 protein sequences are deduplicated, and each keeps its most common genes and DNA. The sample records fewer than 25,000 distinct CDR3 sequences, approximately 11% of which are singletons. The ten largest clonotypes hold roughly 25% of the sample. This sample was included in a study of T-cell reconstitution after alpha-beta-depleted transplantation in children (dated by TCRdb to the mid-2010s). For context, the study as a whole: Using TCR repertoire profiling, the study quantitatively followed how T-cell immune reconstitution unfolded in children after TCRalphabeta/CD19-depleted allogeneic hematopoietic cell transplantation.

The germline V gene sets CDR1 to SGHDT and CDR2 to YYEEEE. The CDR3 covers 15 residues, taking in both the cysteine and the phenylalanine. Kept here is only the CDR3 DNA, which spans 45 bases and is read in frame from base 1. Trimming at the junction amounts to 0 bases on V and 2 bases on J, and the germline ends lie 11 bases apart. Here the sequenced sample was PBMCs from the stem cell graft donor, taken from the stem cell graft. The sequence derives from a human donor who donated a stem cell graft to a child with chronic granulomatous disease. The chain is made from TRBV5-6 and TRBJ1-2, with the D gene not confidently named. The DNA reads TGTGCCAGCAGCTTGGATACAAGCAGCAACTATGGCTACACCTTC. This encodes CASSLDTSSNYGYTF.